This T cell receptor beta chain was documented in a study of shared clonotypes between healthy human individuals. At least ten counts were recorded for this clone. Its antigen is not known. Study-wide findings and caveats: Sequencing depth was predicted to influence how clonotypes are shared among donors.

This was a deep-level run. Per the authors' pipeline: ImmunoSEQ supplied junction-only sequences lacking quality scores, so filtering was different. Produced via immunoSEQ multiplex PCR; TCRdb's table is partial and in-frame only. That table gives V, J and clone size, and the DNA gave D and trimming. The sample has 450,000 to 500,000 clones; over 70% are singletons. With V trimmed by 0 bases and J by 5 bases, 15 bases remained unmatched. This CDR3 region has 18 residues. From germline, CDR1 is SNHLY and CDR2 FYNNEI. The sequence was collected from a woman in her 40s in good health. Some clones in this sample may be carry-over from other donors' samples. Material: PBMCs. The chain combines TRBV2 with TRBJ2-7, with 8 bases matching TRBD2. The DNA for the CDR3 is TGTGCCAGCAGTGAAGCGCTTCGGGGGGGTTCGCTTTCTGACGAGCAGTACTTC. Encoded protein: CASSEALRGGSLSDEQYF.